What follows are 9 T cell receptor beta chains derived from one specimen sequenced in a study of cytomegalovirus exposure and HLA in healthy donors. Primers for the PCR totalled 60 Vbeta and 13 Jbeta. Repertoires were generated with immunoSEQ multiplex PCR, while TCRdb's copy carries only in-frame clones and drops some. Of 200,000 to 250,000 clones in the sample, 70% to 85% were seen once. The sample comprised PBMCs. The receptors shown here come from a woman between 40 and 55 years old in good health and CMV-seronegative.

The chain has TRBV5-4 and TRBJ2-5, with 7 nucleotides matching TRBD2. Germline V lookup: CDR1 SGHNT, CDR2 YYREEE (reference sequence). The CDR3 extends over 15 amino acids. Trimming at V came to 3 bases and at J to 1 base, leaving 6 bases not matched to a gene. The chain's CDR3 is CASSSLGGSQETQYF. The CDR3 DNA is TGTGCCAGCAGCTCTCTCGGGGGGTCCCAAGAGACCCAGTACTTC.

The chain is built from TRBV6-5 and TRBJ1-1; D gene unclear. CDR3 length: 13 amino acids. Per germline, CDR1 MNHEY and CDR2 SVGAGI. V lost 6 bases, J lost 3 bases, and 11 bases lay in between. The CDR3, as DNA: TGTGCCAGCAGCCGTGGGCCATACACTGAAGCTTTCTTT. This sequence encodes CASSRGPYTEAFF.

DNA of the CDR3: TGCGCCAGCAGCCCTCAAGTGACAGGTTATGGCTACACCTTC. Its translation is CASSPQVTGYGYTF. The V and J genes are TRBV5-1 and TRBJ1-2, with D perhaps TRBD1 (6 bases). The CDR3 totals 14 residues. V lost 4 bases to trimming and J lost 5 bases, with 15 bases between them. The germline V gene has CDR1 SGHRS and CDR2 YFSETQ.

This clone is a singleton in its sample. The chain links TRBV28 to TRBJ1-2, with a weak D call TRBD1 (6 bases). Trimming stripped 6 bases from V and 8 bases from J, with 22 bases between. This CDR3 has 15 residues. The germline gives CDR1 MDHEN, CDR2 SYDVKM. In DNA form, the CDR3 reads TGTGCCAGCAGCTCAACTCCGGGACAAATGCGCGGCTACACCTTC. Translated: CASSSTPGQMRGYTF.

The chain couples TRBV7-2 to TRBJ2-7; D is ambiguous. This CDR3 is built from 13 residues. With 5 bases removed from V and 4 bases from J, the gap between germline ends came to 12 bases. Germline assignment: CDR1 SGHTA and CDR2 FQGNSA. CDR3 sequence (DNA): TGTGCCAGCAGCCTAATGGGCCAGTACGAGCAGTACTTC. It encodes CASSLMGQYEQYF.

V gene TRBV10-3 combines with J gene TRBJ2-1; 11 positions agree with TRBD2. CDR1 ENHRY and CDR2 SYGVKD come from the germline V gene. Trimming removed 4 bases from V and 8 bases from J; junction bases left unmatched: 4. The CDR3 is 14 residues long. For the CDR3, the DNA is TGTGCCATCAGTGGTAGCGGGGGGGCCGATGAGCAGTTCTTC. It yields the protein CAISGSGGADEQFF.

The rearrangement uses TRBV29-1 and TRBJ1-2; D remains unclear. The CDR3 runs to 12 residues. V was shortened by 3 bases and J by 6 bases, with 11 bases between the two germline ends. Looked up from germline, CDR1 is SQVTM and CDR2 is ANQGSEA. The CDR3, as DNA: TGCAGCGTTGACGAGGGTTTAAATGGCTACACCTTC. Translation: CSVDEGLNGYTF.

This sequence joins TRBV6-6 and TRBJ1-5; D is undetermined. CDR1 MNHNY and CDR2 SVGAGI come from the germline V gene (reference sequence). V was pared by 5 bases and J by 3 bases, with 11 bases between. The CDR3 has 14 residues. The CDR3 sequence: CASSQSGPNQPQHF. DNA for the CDR3: TGTGCCAGCAGTCAGTCTGGGCCCAATCAGCCCCAGCATTTT.

The V call is TRBV19, the J call TRBJ1-5; D is unclear. Trimming removed 1 base from V and 4 bases from J, with 8 bases in between. Germline CDR1 LNHDA, CDR2 SQIVND (reference sequence). The CDR3 extends over 14 amino acids. The CDR3 region has the DNA TGTGCCAGTAGTATAGTAGCCAAAAATCAGCCCCAGCATTTT. Translation gives CASSIVAKNQPQHF.